Listed below are T cell receptor beta chains from one sample, sequenced in a study of response to subunit inactivated influenza vaccine. TCRdb fed the RT-PCR reads into MiXCR, producing one record per CDR3 protein. The table records about 500,000 distinct CDR3 sequences, 16% of them present only once. Source: CD4+ T cells sorted from PBMCs, taken roughly 24 months after vaccination. Receptor source: a man aged 45 to 70 who received an inactivated influenza vaccine. Each CDR3 is given with its conserved first and last residue. Each record gives: D gene, clone size, V gene, J gene, CDR3 DNA, CDR3 protein. A D gene is named only where the DNA matches it firmly. A clone size is listed for some rows: how often the clone was seen (once, few, many), or a class if it is expanded.

d_gene: -; abundance: few; v_gene: TRBV6-5; j_gene: TRBJ2-7; CDR3nt: TGTGCCTCGGGTCAGAACTACGAGCAGTACTTC; CDR3aa: CASGQNYEQYF
d_gene: -; abundance: -; v_gene: TRBV14; j_gene: TRBJ2-1; CDR3nt: TGTGCCAGCAGCCTTTTTTGGCGGCCTTCTCGTAAATACAATGAGCAGTTCTTC; CDR3aa: CASSLFWRPSRKYNEQFF
d_gene: TRBD2; abundance: -; v_gene: TRBV27; j_gene: TRBJ2-4; CDR3nt: TGTGCCAGCAGTTTATCCACTAGCGTCGCTAAAAACATTCAGTACTTC; CDR3aa: CASSLSTSVAKNIQYF
d_gene: TRBD1; abundance: many; v_gene: TRBV12-3/TRBV12-4; j_gene: TRBJ2-6; CDR3nt: TGTGCCAGCAGCCCCGGGACAGGGGTCTCTGGGGCCAACGTCCTGACTTTC; CDR3aa: CASSPGTGVSGANVLTF
d_gene: -; abundance: -; v_gene: TRBV2; j_gene: TRBJ2-3; CDR3nt: TGTGCCAGCAGTGAACAGACAGCTAACACAGATACGCAGTATTTT; CDR3aa: CASSEQTANTDTQYF
d_gene: TRBD2; abundance: many; v_gene: TRBV5-6; j_gene: TRBJ2-1; CDR3nt: TGTGCCAGCAGCCCATCCGGGACTAGCGGGAGGAATGAGCAGTTCTTC; CDR3aa: CASSPSGTSGRNEQFF
d_gene: -; abundance: few; v_gene: TRBV11-2; j_gene: TRBJ1-1; CDR3nt: TGTGCCAGCAGCTTAGCAGTAGGGGGGCACACTGAAGCTTTCTTT; CDR3aa: CASSLAVGGHTEAFF
d_gene: TRBD1; abundance: few; v_gene: TRBV5-1; j_gene: TRBJ2-7; CDR3nt: TGCGCCAGCAGCTTTGGACCGGGACAGGGATCCTACGAGCAGTACTTC; CDR3aa: CASSFGPGQGSYEQYF
d_gene: -; abundance: -; v_gene: TRBV12-3/TRBV12-4; j_gene: TRBJ2-3; CDR3nt: TGTGCCAGCAGCCCGACTGGCAACACAGATACGCAGTATTTT; CDR3aa: CASSPTGNTDTQYF
d_gene: -; abundance: few; v_gene: TRBV5-1; j_gene: TRBJ1-1; CDR3nt: TGCGCCAGCAGCGGGGAGACAGTGAACACTGAAGCTTTCTTT; CDR3aa: CASSGETVNTEAFF
d_gene: TRBD1; abundance: many; v_gene: TRBV4-3; j_gene: TRBJ2-1; CDR3nt: TGCGCCAGCAGCCAAACGATACAGGGGGGTGAGCAGTTCTTC; CDR3aa: CASSQTIQGGEQFF
d_gene: -; abundance: -; v_gene: TRBV4-2; j_gene: TRBJ1-4; CDR3nt: TGTGCCAGCAGCCCCAGGGAGGCAACTAATGAAAAACTGTTTTTT; CDR3aa: CASSPREATNEKLFF
d_gene: -; abundance: -; v_gene: TRBV29-1; j_gene: TRBJ2-1; CDR3nt: TGCAGCGTCGCCGCTTATGATAGGATCAAGGAGCAGTTCTTC; CDR3aa: CSVAAYDRIKEQFF
d_gene: -; abundance: -; v_gene: TRBV12-3/TRBV12-4; j_gene: TRBJ1-1; CDR3nt: TGTGCCAGCAGTTTACTTTTCGGGGTAACAACCACTGAAGCTTTCTTT; CDR3aa: CASSLLFGVTTTEAFF
d_gene: TRBD2; abundance: few; v_gene: TRBV5-1; j_gene: TRBJ2-1; CDR3nt: TGCGCCAGCGGATTAGCGGGACGGGATGAGCAGTTCTTC; CDR3aa: CASGLAGRDEQFF
d_gene: TRBD2; abundance: few; v_gene: TRBV5-1; j_gene: TRBJ2-7; CDR3nt: TGCGCCAGCAGCTTGTCCTTAGCGGGAAGCACCTACGAGCAGTACTTC; CDR3aa: CASSLSLAGSTYEQYF
d_gene: TRBD2; abundance: -; v_gene: TRBV7-2; j_gene: TRBJ2-7; CDR3nt: TGTGCCAGCAGCTTACTAACGGGGGGGTTCTTCGAGCAGTACTTC; CDR3aa: CASSLLTGGFFEQYF
d_gene: -; abundance: -; v_gene: TRBV30; j_gene: TRBJ2-7; CDR3nt: TGTGCCTGGAGGGTCAGCGAACGCTCGGAGCAGTACTTC; CDR3aa: CAWRVSERSEQYF
d_gene: -; abundance: -; v_gene: TRBV10-3; j_gene: TRBJ2-5; CDR3nt: TGTGCCATCAGTCCCAGGGAAGAGACCCAGTACTTC; CDR3aa: CAISPREETQYF
d_gene: TRBD1; abundance: -; v_gene: TRBV7-9; j_gene: TRBJ1-4; CDR3nt: TGTGCCAGCAGCGTGGGACAGTTGTTAACTAATGAAAAACTGTTTTTT; CDR3aa: CASSVGQLLTNEKLFF
d_gene: -; abundance: -; v_gene: TRBV21-1; j_gene: TRBJ2-5; CDR3nt: TGTGCCACTACAGGGAATTCGGAGACCCAGTACTTC; CDR3aa: CATTGNSETQYF
d_gene: TRBD2; abundance: few; v_gene: TRBV4-1; j_gene: TRBJ2-4; CDR3nt: TGCGCCAGCAGCCCTTCTAGCGGGAACTCCAAAAACATTCAGTACTTC; CDR3aa: CASSPSSGNSKNIQYF
d_gene: -; abundance: -; v_gene: TRBV28; j_gene: TRBJ1-5; CDR3nt: TGTGCCAGCAGTTTACCTGGGGGCCTTCAGCCCCAGCATTTT; CDR3aa: CASSLPGGLQPQHF
d_gene: -; abundance: -; v_gene: TRBV20-1; j_gene: TRBJ2-7; CDR3nt: TGCAGTGCTAGAGAGGACGGTAGGAGCTCCTACGAGCAGTACTTC; CDR3aa: CSAREDGRSSYEQYF
d_gene: TRBD2; abundance: -; v_gene: TRBV12-3/TRBV12-4; j_gene: TRBJ2-2; CDR3nt: TGTGCCAGCACCCTGGGACTAGCGGGAGGGCCGGGGACCGGGGAGCTGTTTTTT; CDR3aa: CASTLGLAGGPGTGELFF
d_gene: TRBD2; abundance: -; v_gene: TRBV20-1; j_gene: TRBJ2-3; CDR3nt: TGCAGTGCTAGAACTAGCGGGCCTAGCACAGATACGCAGTATTTT; CDR3aa: CSARTSGPSTDTQYF
d_gene: -; abundance: -; v_gene: TRBV5-1; j_gene: TRBJ1-5; CDR3nt: TGCGCCAGCAGCTTGGGAGGGACACTTGATCAGCCCCAGCATTTT; CDR3aa: CASSLGGTLDQPQHF
d_gene: TRBD2; abundance: few; v_gene: TRBV30; j_gene: TRBJ2-1; CDR3nt: TGTGCCTGGAGGCCCAAACTAGCGGGAGGAAACGATGAGCAGTTCTTC; CDR3aa: CAWRPKLAGGNDEQFF
d_gene: -; abundance: -; v_gene: TRBV7-9; j_gene: TRBJ2-2; CDR3nt: TGTGCCAGCAGCTTAGGGACGAACACCGGGGAGCTGTTTTTT; CDR3aa: CASSLGTNTGELFF
d_gene: -; abundance: -; v_gene: TRBV3-1; j_gene: TRBJ2-1; CDR3nt: TGTGCCAGCAGGCAAGATGGCGCTAGTGAGCAGTTCTTC; CDR3aa: CASRQDGASEQFF
d_gene: TRBD2; abundance: -; v_gene: TRBV27; j_gene: TRBJ2-7; CDR3nt: TGTGCCAGCAGTTCAAGCGCCGGGACTAGCGGAGGCTACGAGCAGTACTTC; CDR3aa: CASSSSAGTSGGYEQYF
d_gene: TRBD1; abundance: -; v_gene: TRBV20-1; j_gene: TRBJ2-1; CDR3nt: TGCAGCCCGGGACAGGGCGACTATGAGCAGTTCTTC; CDR3aa: CSPGQGDYEQFF
d_gene: -; abundance: -; v_gene: TRBV3-1; j_gene: TRBJ2-1; CDR3nt: TGTGCCAGCAGCCAAGCGGGAGTAACGTGGGGGCCCTACAATGAGCAGTTCTTC; CDR3aa: CASSQAGVTWGPYNEQFF
d_gene: -; abundance: many; v_gene: TRBV28; j_gene: TRBJ2-7; CDR3nt: TGTGCCAGCAGGCGAAGGGGTGGTTGGGACTACGAGCAGTACTTC; CDR3aa: CASRRRGGWDYEQYF
d_gene: -; abundance: -; v_gene: TRBV10-3; j_gene: TRBJ1-4; CDR3nt: TGTGCCATCAGGGAACCTCCTGAAAAACTGTTTTTT; CDR3aa: CAIREPPEKLFF
d_gene: TRBD2; abundance: few; v_gene: TRBV5-1; j_gene: TRBJ2-1; CDR3nt: TGCGCCAGCAGGCCTGATGGCGGGGGGGCCGATGAGCAGTTCTTC; CDR3aa: CASRPDGGGADEQFF
d_gene: -; abundance: -; v_gene: TRBV5-6; j_gene: TRBJ2-3; CDR3nt: TGTGCCAGCAGCTTCCCGCCCAGCACAGATACGCAGTATTTT; CDR3aa: CASSFPPSTDTQYF
d_gene: -; abundance: -; v_gene: TRBV2; j_gene: TRBJ1-5; CDR3nt: TGTGCCAGCAGTGAAACGGTTAGCAATCAGCCCCAGCATTTT; CDR3aa: CASSETVSNQPQHF
d_gene: TRBD2; abundance: few; v_gene: TRBV20-1; j_gene: TRBJ2-7; CDR3nt: TGCAGTCTCAGGCGCGGGAGGCGCGAGCAGTACTTC; CDR3aa: CSLRRGRREQYF
d_gene: TRBD2; abundance: many; v_gene: TRBV20-1; j_gene: TRBJ2-7; CDR3nt: TGCAGTGCTAGAGATGCGGCACTGGGAGGGGAGCAGTACTTC; CDR3aa: CSARDAALGGEQYF
d_gene: -; abundance: many; v_gene: TRBV9; j_gene: TRBJ2-1; CDR3nt: TGTGCCAGCAGCGTAGCGATAGGGAGTAATGAGCAGTTCTTC; CDR3aa: CASSVAIGSNEQFF
d_gene: -; abundance: many; v_gene: TRBV2; j_gene: TRBJ2-3; CDR3nt: TGTGCCAGCAGCCGGGCATCGACCACAGATACGCAGTATTTT; CDR3aa: CASSRASTTDTQYF
d_gene: -; abundance: -; v_gene: TRBV6-1; j_gene: TRBJ2-4; CDR3nt: TGTGCCAGCAGTAAAGAAAAGGTGGCCAAAAACATTCAGTACTTC; CDR3aa: CASSKEKVAKNIQYF
d_gene: TRBD1; abundance: few; v_gene: TRBV4-3; j_gene: TRBJ1-4; CDR3nt: TGCGCCAGCAGCCAGACAGGGCGCGAAAAACTGTTTTTT; CDR3aa: CASSQTGREKLFF
d_gene: -; abundance: -; v_gene: TRBV7-9; j_gene: TRBJ2-1; CDR3nt: TGTGCCAGCAGCTTAAGGCAGGGGTTCTCCATTGAGCAGTTCTTC; CDR3aa: CASSLRQGFSIEQFF
d_gene: TRBD2; abundance: -; v_gene: TRBV7-6; j_gene: TRBJ2-7; CDR3nt: TGTGCCAGCAGCTTAGGGGTAGCGGGGGTGGAAGAGCAGTACTTC; CDR3aa: CASSLGVAGVEEQYF
d_gene: -; abundance: -; v_gene: TRBV11-2; j_gene: TRBJ1-2; CDR3nt: TGTGCCAGCAGCCGTTTTATTTCAGCCGGCTATGGCTACACCTTC; CDR3aa: CASSRFISAGYGYTF
d_gene: TRBD1; abundance: -; v_gene: TRBV6-2/TRBV6-3; j_gene: TRBJ1-5; CDR3nt: TGTGCCAGCAGAGACAGGGATTCTCAGCCCCAGCATTTT; CDR3aa: CASRDRDSQPQHF
d_gene: TRBD2; abundance: few; v_gene: TRBV12-3/TRBV12-4; j_gene: TRBJ2-7; CDR3nt: TGTGCCAGCAGTCCGCCGACTAGCGACGAGCAGTACTTC; CDR3aa: CASSPPTSDEQYF
d_gene: -; abundance: -; v_gene: TRBV7-2; j_gene: TRBJ2-3; CDR3nt: TGTGCCAGCAGCTTACCTAGCAAAGATACGCAGTATTTT; CDR3aa: CASSLPSKDTQYF
d_gene: -; abundance: few; v_gene: TRBV20-1; j_gene: TRBJ1-4; CDR3nt: TGCAGTGCACCGGCCAAAGGACCTGAAAAACTGTTTTTT; CDR3aa: CSAPAKGPEKLFF
d_gene: -; abundance: -; v_gene: TRBV6-5; j_gene: TRBJ1-1; CDR3nt: TGTGCCAGCAGTTACTCGCCCCATACAGGGCGAAGGAACACTGAAGCTTTCTTT; CDR3aa: CASSYSPHTGRRNTEAFF